This T cell receptor beta chain was obtained from a study of vaccination and CD4 T cells after COVID-19. About the research overall: Investigators stimulated cells with overlapping spike peptides drawn from SARS-CoV-2, HCoV-NL63, HCoV-OC43 and HCoV-229E.

This clonotype counts as medium-sized. Its antigen is not known. This CDR3 has 17 amino acids. Germline values: CDR1 SEHNR, CDR2 FQNEAQ (reference sequence). V lost 2 bases, J lost 0 bases, and 8 bases stayed unmatched. CD4+ T cells that had been cultured provided DNA sequenced with the Oncomine TCR Beta short-read assay. Scientists extracted genomic DNA from CD4+ T cells grown in culture. In TCRdb, the PCR reads were re-called with MiXCR into one record per CDR3 protein. The sample carries roughly 20,000 distinct CDR3 sequences, approximately 56% recorded once. The time point is: late sampling 161 to 241 days after vaccination in three convalescent patients. The treatment here: approximately 9-day PBMC culture with coronavirus spike peptide pools or control peptides (ViraFEST assay).

The material sequenced was CD4+ T cells from blood, cultured in vitro, taken about 7 months after SARS-CoV-2 vaccination. This clonotype was obtained from a human donor who had recovered from COVID-19. The J gene is TRBJ1-1, the V gene TRBV7-9, with 8 bases aligning to TRBD1. The CDR3 region has the DNA TGTGCCAGCAGCTTAAAGGCCGGACAGGGAATGAACACTGAAGCTTTCTTT. Translated: CASSLKAGQGMNTEAFF.